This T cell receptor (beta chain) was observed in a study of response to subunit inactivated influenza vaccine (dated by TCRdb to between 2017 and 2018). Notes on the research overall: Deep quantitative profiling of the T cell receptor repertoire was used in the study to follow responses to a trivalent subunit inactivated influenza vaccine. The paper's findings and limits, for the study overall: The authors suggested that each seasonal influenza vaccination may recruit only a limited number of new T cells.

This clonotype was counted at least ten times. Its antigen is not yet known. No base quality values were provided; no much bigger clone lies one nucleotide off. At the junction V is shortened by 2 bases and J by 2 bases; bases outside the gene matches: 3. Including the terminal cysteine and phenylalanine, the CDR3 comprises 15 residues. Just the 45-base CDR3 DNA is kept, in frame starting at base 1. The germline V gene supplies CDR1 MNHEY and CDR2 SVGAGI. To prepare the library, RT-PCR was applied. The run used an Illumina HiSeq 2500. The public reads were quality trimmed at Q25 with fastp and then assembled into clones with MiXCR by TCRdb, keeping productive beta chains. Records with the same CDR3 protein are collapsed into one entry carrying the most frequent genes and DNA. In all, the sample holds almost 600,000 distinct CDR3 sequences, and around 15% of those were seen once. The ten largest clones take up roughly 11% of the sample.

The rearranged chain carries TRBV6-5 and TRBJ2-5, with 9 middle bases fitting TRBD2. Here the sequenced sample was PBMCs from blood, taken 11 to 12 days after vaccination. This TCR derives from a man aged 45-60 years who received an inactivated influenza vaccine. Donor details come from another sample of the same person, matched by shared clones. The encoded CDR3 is CASSYVAGEQETQYF. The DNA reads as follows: TGTGCCAGCAGTTACGTAGCGGGGGAACAAGAGACCCAGTACTTC.